Presented here are 15 T cell receptor beta chains from one specimen sequenced in a study of blood T cell repertoires in COVID-19 (dated by TCRdb to between 2020 and 2021). The receptor library was made with the immunoSEQ multiplex PCR assay. TCRdb limited this immuneACCESS table to in-frame rearrangements with V and J called. A share of clones is missing; checked studies link under half to unresolved V genes, and the rest is unexplained. The sample table records around 100,000 clones; around 87% of these occur just once. The ten most abundant clones make up about 20% of the sample. The sample comprised peripheral blood. The receptor source for this set is a human donor in a cohort sampled during active COVID-19.

V usage is TRBV6-5 and J usage is TRBJ1-2, with D unclear. V lost 4 bases and J lost 8, with 14 bases in between. Germline V lookup: CDR1 MNHEY, CDR2 SVGAGI. The CDR3 consists of 13 residues. The CDR3 is CASSFSGVKGYTF. The CDR3 nucleotides read TGTGCCAGCAGTTTCAGTGGAGTGAAAGGCTACACCTTC.

This sequence joins TRBV11-1 and TRBJ1-2; a weak D match, TRBD1 (6 bases). The CDR3 consists of 16 residues. V dropped 0 bases and J dropped 6 bases, with 17 bases sitting between them. The germline gives CDR1 SGHAT, CDR2 FQDESV (reference sequence). The CDR3 DNA follows: TGTGCCAGCAGCTTAGCCCCCCCGGACAGCATCCATGGCTACACCTTC. It specifies CASSLAPPDSIHGYTF.

This chain joins TRBV3-1 (or the pseudogene TRBV3-2) and TRBJ2-3, with TRBD2 as a possible D gene (5 bases). This CDR3 has 13 amino acids. Germline V gene sequence: CDR1 LGHDT, CDR2 YNNKEL (reference sequence). Trimming removed 8 bases from V and 0 bases from J, with 9 bases in between. The DNA for the CDR3 is TGTGCCAGCCTCGGGGATAGCACAGATACGCAGTATTTT. Encoded protein: CASLGDSTDTQYF.

The chain links TRBV5-6 to TRBJ2-7, with D perhaps matching TRBD1 (7 bases). The CDR3 consists of 14 residues. Germline CDR1 reads SGHDT; CDR2 reads YYEEEE. V lost 4 bases and J lost 1, with 12 bases in between. The CDR3 nucleotides read TGTGCCAGCAGCATGGCGGGACAGTCCTACGAGCAGTACTTC. Translated, it gives CASSMAGQSYEQYF.

This chain connects TRBV14 to TRBJ2-3; D call uncertain. Germline CDR1 SGHDN, CDR2 FVKESK. This CDR3 comprises 13 residues. Trimming shortened V by 4 bases and J by 0 bases, and 5 bases separated the two germline ends. As DNA, the CDR3 is TGTGCCAGCAGCCTATTTAGCACAGATACGCAGTATTTT. Translation gives CASSLFSTDTQYF.

The chain carries TRBV7-2 and TRBJ1-2; no clear D. From germline, CDR1 is SGHTA and CDR2 FQGNSA. The CDR3 extends over 14 amino acids. The V and J ends lost 5 bases and 2 bases respectively, with 12 bases between them. CDR3 in amino acids: CASSLQSMNYGYTF. In DNA, the CDR3 is TGTGCCAGCAGCCTCCAGTCCATGAACTATGGCTACACCTTC.

This clone was found a few times. The V call is TRBV7-9, the J call TRBJ1-6; D unresolved. The CDR3 has 12 amino acids. The V and J ends lost 5 bases and 12 bases respectively, with 11 bases between them. The germline gives CDR1 SEHNR, CDR2 FQNEAQ (reference sequence). The CDR3 DNA is TGTGCCAGCAGCCCAGAGAGAGGACCCCTCCACTTT. Translated: CASSPERGPLHF.

The rearrangement uses TRBV3-1 (or the pseudogene TRBV3-2) and TRBJ2-6, with 7 positions matching TRBD2. CDR1 is LGHDT, CDR2 YNNKEL, per germline (reference sequence). The CDR3 length is 19 residues. Trimming took 1 base from V and 0 from J; bases not matched to a gene: 9. The CDR3 protein is CASSQGWREPYSGANVLTF. CDR3 DNA: TGTGCCAGCAGCCAAGGTTGGCGGGAGCCCTACTCTGGGGCCAACGTCCTGACTTTC.

The chain has TRBV7-2 and TRBJ2-7; 8 bases align to TRBD2. The CDR3 has 15 residues. Per germline, CDR1 SGHTA and CDR2 FQGNSA. Trimming at V came to 6 bases and at J to 0 bases, leaving 7 bases not matched to a gene. This CDR3 reads CASSSSGSDSYEQYF. In nucleotides, the CDR3 is TGTGCCAGCAGTTCCAGCGGGAGTGACTCCTACGAGCAGTACTTC.

The chain links TRBV19 to TRBJ2-7; maybe TRBD1 (6 bases). Germline V lookup: CDR1 LNHDA, CDR2 SQIVND (reference sequence). Trimming cost V 9 bases and J 2 bases, with 17 bases left between them. This CDR3 region has 14 residues. DNA for the CDR3: TGTGCCAGCCAAGCGTGGCAGGGGCCCTACGAGCAGTACTTC. Translation gives CASQAWQGPYEQYF.

The V call is TRBV28, the J call TRBJ1-4; 9 bases line up with TRBD1. This CDR3 is 14 amino acids long. V shed 6 bases, J shed 4 bases, and the junction held 3 bases outside the gene matches. The germline CDR1 and CDR2 sequences are MDHEN and SYDVKM. Here the CDR3 reads CASRRQGGNEKLFF. In DNA form, the CDR3 reads TGTGCCAGCAGGCGACAGGGGGGTAATGAAAAACTGTTTTTT.

The V and J genes are TRBV20-1 and TRBJ1-5; D uncertain. Trimming removed 3 bases at V and 2 bases at J, with 11 bases between. The CDR3 extends over 14 amino acids. Germline CDR1 is DFQATT and CDR2 is SNEGSKA (reference sequence). The CDR3 DNA follows: TGCAGTGCTAGTCAGGTGCAGGGCAATCAGCCCCAGCATTTT. This translates into CSASQVQGNQPQHF.

The chain couples TRBV7-9 to TRBJ2-1; 10 nucleotides align to TRBD2. The CDR3 is 17 amino acids. V gave up 4 bases and J gave up 5 bases; unmatched junction bases: 11. Per germline, CDR1 SEHNR and CDR2 FQNEAQ (reference sequence). The CDR3 region is CASSSAGGPAVDNEQFF. The CDR3, as DNA: TGTGCCAGCAGCTCAGCGGGAGGGCCCGCTGTCGACAATGAGCAGTTCTTC. Looking up the rest from reference TRBV7-9 and TRBJ2-1 gives the full variable domain: DTGVSQNPRHKITKRGQNVTFRCDPISEHNRLYWYRQTLGQGPEFLTYFQNEAQLEKSRLLSDRFSAERPKGSFSTLEIQRTEQGDSAMYLCASSSAGGPAVDNEQFFGPGTRLTVL.

The chain couples TRBV5-8 to TRBJ1-4; a possible D gene is TRBD1 (6 bases). The CDR3 covers 16 residues. The germline CDR1 and CDR2 sequences are SGHTS and YDEGEE. Trimming pared 4 bases from V and 4 bases from J, leaving 17 bases between. CDR3 DNA: TGTGCCAGCAGCGCAGGGGTGGGGCGTATTAATGAAAAACTGTTTTTT. Encoded protein: CASSAGVGRINEKLFF.

The CDR3: CAARTGTYNSPLHF. For the CDR3, the DNA is TGTGCCGCCAGGACAGGGACTTATAATTCACCCCTCCACTTT. The genes are TRBV25-1 and TRBJ1-6; TRBD1 aligns across 8 bases. Trimming at V came to 11 bases and at J to 4 bases, leaving 7 bases not matched to a gene. The CDR3 sequence is 14 residues long. From germline, CDR1 is MGHDK and CDR2 SYGVNS.